Given below is one T cell receptor (beta chain) in context. The antigen is unknown. Enrollment shut out patients with autoimmune disease history or systemic immunosuppression. The assay was immunoSEQ multiplex PCR, and TCRdb's table has in-frame clones only and misses some. The table includes 70,000 or so clones, about 80% detected once. This record comes from a study of OX40 agonist ivuxolimab in advanced cancers. Across the whole study: Under the entry rules, prior anti-PD-1, anti-PD-L1 or anti-CTLA-4 therapy was allowed, and about 40% had some. Points from the study as a whole: Blood T cells, both CD4+ and CD8+, expanded clonally by week 6 at 0.1 to 3.0 mg/kg. Not determined was the antigen specificity of the expanded peripheral T cells.

CDR1 and CDR2 (germline): SGHVS, FNYEAQ. The CDR3 loop spans 15 amino acids. V was clipped by 4 bases and J by 1 base, with 11 bases between them. The TCR comes from an adult with an advanced solid tumor such as melanoma, head and neck, liver or kidney cancer. The material sequenced was CD4+ or CD8+ T cells sorted from blood, taken in a trial of the OX40 agonist ivuxolimab. This chain links TRBV7-6 with TRBJ1-5; D remains unclear. The CDR3 bases are TGTGCCAGCAGCTCTCTAGGAGGGAGCAATCAGCCCCAGCATTTT. Translating it yields CASSSLGGSNQPQHF.